This entry lists 26 T cell receptor beta chains sequenced from one sample in a study of CD8 T cells in ankylosing spondylitis. TCRdb independently ran MiXCR on the 5' RACE reads; one entry per CDR3 protein. The repertoire holds about 220,000 distinct CDR3 sequences, approximately 7.4% seen once, with approximately 15% in the top ten. For these receptors, no antigen is known. The study's findings and limits: What appeared characteristic of ankylosing spondylitis blood was a TCR beta motif of eight highly homologous variants.

Input material: blood, either unsorted or a sorted T cell fraction (not recorded which). These receptors were collected from a male donor with ankylosing spondylitis.

The sample holds a few counts of this clonotype. The gene calls are TRBV10-3 and TRBJ2-2; tentative D call: TRBD2 (6 bases). The CDR3 is made up of 16 amino acids. CDR1 is ENHRY, CDR2 SYGVKD, per germline. Trimming removed 8 bases at V and 1 base at J, with 17 bases between. This CDR3 reads CAIRPSTRENTGELFF. As DNA, the CDR3 is TGTGCCATCCGGCCATCCACGCGGGAGAACACCGGGGAGCTGTTTTTT.

Ten or more counts support this clonotype. This chain joins TRBV9 and TRBJ2-7; TRBD1 matches at 7 bases. The CDR3 totals 16 residues. After removal of 3 bases from V and 0 bases from J, the junction contained 9 bases not matched to a gene. Germline V lookup: CDR1 SGDLS, CDR2 YYNGEE. DNA of the CDR3: TGTGCCAGCAGCGGAGGACAGGACAACCCCTCCTACGAGCAGTACTTC. Translation: CASSGGQDNPSYEQYF.

The V call is TRBV13, the J call TRBJ2-2; 7 nucleotides agree with TRBD1. CDR3 size: 15 residues. CDR1 PRHDT and CDR2 FYEKMQ come from the germline V gene (reference sequence). Losses at the gene ends were 6 bases for V and 0 bases for J; bases not matched to a gene: 4. CDR3 in DNA: TGTGCCAGCAGATACGACAGGGCGAACACCGGGGAGCTGTTTTTT. Translating it yields CASRYDRANTGELFF.

This clonotype was recorded at least ten times. This chain links TRBV7-8 with TRBJ2-7, with D perhaps matching TRBD2 (6 bases). Trimming left V 6 bases short and J 0 bases short, with 21 bases between. The CDR3 sequence is 17 residues long. CDR1 and CDR2 (germline): SGHVS, FQNEAQ. This chain's CDR3 is CASSYPEVIAASYEQYF. The CDR3, as DNA: TGTGCCAGCAGTTACCCGGAGGTGATAGCGGCCTCCTACGAGCAGTACTTC.

A word on this clonotype: It may be a read error: a sequence one base away is much more abundant. The J gene is TRBJ2-7, the V gene TRBV20-1, with 7 bases that match TRBD1. The germline V gene has CDR1 DFQATT and CDR2 SNEGSKA (reference sequence). After removal of 0 bases from V and 3 bases from J, the junction contained 8 bases not matched to a gene. The CDR3 is made up of 15 amino acids. The CDR3 DNA sequence: TGCAGTGCTAGAGAACCCGGGACAGAACGCTACGAGCAGTACTTC. Its protein is CSAREPGTERYEQYF.

This clonotype has at least ten counts. The chain combines TRBV5-5 with TRBJ1-4, with D tentatively TRBD1 (5 bases). Germline V CDR1 and CDR2: SGHKS, YYEKEE (reference sequence). The CDR3 is 15 amino acids. V lost 4 bases and J 4 bases, leaving 14 bases between the germline ends. The CDR3 DNA follows: TGTGCCAGCAGCCTCCGGGGCGGAATTAATGAAAAACTGTTTTTT. Translation: CASSLRGGINEKLFF.

This clonotype came up a few times. V is TRBV5-4 and J is TRBJ1-4, with 7 positions matching TRBD1. V gave up 3 bases and J gave up 8 bases; unmatched junction bases: 25. The length of the CDR3 is 20 residues. The germline CDR1 and CDR2 sequences are SGHNT and YYREEE (reference sequence). The CDR3 spells CASSSFPGQSGKGRGEKLFF. The CDR3 coding sequence is TGTGCCAGCAGCTCCTTTCCGGGACAGTCCGGTAAAGGTCGTGGGGAAAAACTGTTTTTT.

The table lists this clonotype with many counts. V gene TRBV20-1 combines with J gene TRBJ1-1; no clear D gene. This CDR3 contains 15 residues. In germline, CDR1 is DFQATT, CDR2 SNEGSKA (reference sequence). V lost 6 bases to trimming and J lost 5 bases, with 22 bases between them. The CDR3 DNA reads as TGCAGTGCCCGTCGGAGAAGGACGGGAGGAACTGAAGCTTTCTTT. Translation: CSARRRRTGGTEAFF.

This clonotype turned up a few times. This chain connects TRBV5-1 to TRBJ2-2; 8 positions agree with TRBD1. The CDR3 length is 15 residues. The ends lost 4 bases at V and 3 bases at J; junction bases unmatched: 5. Germline CDR1 and CDR2: SGHRS and YFSETQ. The CDR3 coding sequence is TGCGCCAGCAGCACCTGGACAGGGCACACCGGGGAGCTGTTTTTT. Protein sequence: CASSTWTGHTGELFF.

The chain recombines TRBV10-3 with TRBJ1-1, with a possible D match to TRBD1 (6 bases). Looked up from germline, CDR1 is ENHRY and CDR2 is SYGVKD. The CDR3 is 12 amino acids. V lost 6 bases, J lost 8 bases, and 13 bases lay in between. The CDR3 bases are TGTGCCATCAGGAACCCGGACAGAGAAGCTTTCTTT. Amino acids: CAIRNPDREAFF.

Ten or more counts support this clonotype. The chain employs TRBV27 and TRBJ1-1; 10 bases match TRBD1. CDR1 and CDR2 (germline): MNHEY, SMNVEV (reference sequence). V trimming: 7 bases; J trimming: 1 base; junction bases outside the gene matches: 6. This CDR3 region has 15 residues. The CDR3 is CASILGTGANTEAFF. CDR3 bases: TGTGCCAGCATCTTAGGGACAGGGGCGAACACTGAAGCTTTCTTT.

This clonotype was found a few times. The rearrangement uses TRBV27 and TRBJ2-1, with D uncertain. The CDR3 sequence is 15 residues long. The germline V and J ends were trimmed by 2 bases and 4 bases, with 12 bases remaining between them. In germline, CDR1 is MNHEY, CDR2 SMNVEV (reference sequence). The CDR3 spells CASSLVQTNYNEQFF. Here the CDR3 DNA reads TGTGCCAGCAGTTTAGTACAGACCAATTACAATGAGCAGTTCTTC.

This clonotype was counted only a few times. The CDR3 DNA sequence: TGCGCCAGCAGCCAAGACACGGCCCTCTTGTCTAATGAGCAGTTCTTC. Translated: CASSQDTALLSNEQFF. This sequence joins TRBV4-3 and TRBJ2-1; D remains unclear. Germline CDR1 LGHNA, CDR2 YSLEER. The CDR3 runs 16 residues. V dropped 0 bases and J dropped 7 bases, with 16 bases sitting between them.

In its sample, this clonotype was seen many times. This chain links TRBV7-8 with TRBJ1-2; 8 bases map to TRBD1. The length of the CDR3 is 14 residues. The J segment lost 5 bases and the V segment lost 7 bases, leaving 9 bases of the junction unmatched. Germline CDR1 is SGHVS and CDR2 is FQNEAQ. The CDR3 region has the DNA TGTGCCAGCATGGCGTACAGGGGGGGTTATGGCTACACCTTC. It is translated as CASMAYRGGYGYTF. The whole variable domain, filled in from reference TRBV7-8 and TRBJ1-2, reads GAGVSQSPRYKVAKRGQDVALRCDPISGHVSLFWYQQALGQGPEFLTYFQNEAQLDKSGLPSDRFFAERPEGSVSTLKIQRTQQEDSAVYLCASMAYRGGYGYTFGSGTRLTVV.

This clonotype has just a few counts. The V and J genes are TRBV7-8 and TRBJ1-1; 7 bases line up with TRBD1. CDR3 length: 16 amino acids. V shed 1 base and J 0 bases; nucleotides not matched to a gene: 5. Germline values: CDR1 SGHVS, CDR2 FQNEAQ. CDR3 DNA sequence: TGTGCCAGCAGCTTAGAACTGGGACAGATGAACACTGAAGCTTTCTTT. Translated, it gives CASSLELGQMNTEAFF.

This clonotype has at least ten counts. CDR3 sequence (DNA): TGTGCCACCAGCAGCCATCCTTCCCCCCAGATGGGCTATGGCTACACCTTC. Residues: CATSSHPSPQMGYGYTF. This sequence joins TRBV15 and TRBJ1-2; D is unclear. Germline CDR1 and CDR2: LNHNV and YYDKDF (reference sequence). The CDR3 contains 17 residues. V dropped 3 bases and J dropped 4 bases, with 21 bases sitting between them.

This clonotype was counted many times. This rearrangement joins TRBV11-2 to TRBJ1-1; possible D gene TRBD1, 6 bases. The CDR3 covers 14 residues. With 11 bases removed from V and 4 bases from J, the gap between germline ends came to 20 bases. CDR1 is SGHAT, CDR2 FQNNGV, per germline. DNA of the CDR3: TGTGCCTCCAATATAGGGGGGGAGGCCACTGAAGCTTTCTTT. Amino acid sequence: CASNIGGEATEAFF. The variable domain in full, completed from reference TRBV11-2 and TRBJ1-1, reads EAGVAQSPRYKIIEKRQSVAFWCNPISGHATLYWYQQILGQGPKLLIQFQNNGVVDDSQLPKDRFSAERLKGVDSTLKIQPAKLEDSAVYLCASNIGGEATEAFFGQGTRLTVV.

The sample holds a few counts of this clonotype. This rearrangement joins TRBV6-1 to TRBJ2-1; D perhaps matches TRBD1 (6 bases). The V gene lost 2 bases and the J gene lost 4 bases, with 12 bases spanning the gap. The CDR3 has 15 amino acids. CDR1 is MNHNS and CDR2 is SASEGT in the germline V gene. CDR3 DNA sequence: TGTGCCAGCAGTGAAACAGGGTGGGGTTACAATGAGCAGTTCTTC. It codes for CASSETGWGYNEQFF.

This clonotype was detected many times. This sequence joins TRBV7-9 and TRBJ2-7, with D unclear. The CDR3 extends over 11 amino acids. Germline CDR1 and CDR2: SEHNR and FQNEAQ (reference sequence). With 6 bases removed from V and 0 bases from J, the gap between germline ends came to 3 bases. Here the CDR3 DNA reads TGTGCCAGCAGTCCCTCCTACGAGCAGTACTTC. Amino acids: CASSPSYEQYF.

The sample holds many counts of this clonotype. The gene calls are TRBV5-1 and TRBJ2-7, with TRBD2 matching 8 bases. CDR1 and CDR2 (germline): SGHRS, YFSETQ. The CDR3 has 17 residues. The J segment lost 4 bases and the V segment lost 0 bases, leaving 12 bases of the junction unmatched. The CDR3 DNA sequence: TGCGCCAGCAGCTTGGCCCCTGGAGCGGGAGTATCATACGAGCAGTACTTC. Its protein is CASSLAPGAGVSYEQYF.

This clonotype was seen only a few times. This rearrangement joins TRBV4-3 to TRBJ2-7; 8 bases map to TRBD2. Trimming cost V 4 bases and J 0 bases; bases outside gene matches: 8. The CDR3 is made up of 16 amino acids. Germline V lookup: CDR1 LGHNA, CDR2 YSLEER. The CDR3 coding sequence is TGCGCCAGCAGCCCGGATAGCGGGGAGAGCTCCTACGAGCAGTACTTC. This translates into CASSPDSGESSYEQYF.

The chain carries TRBV30 and TRBJ2-7, with TRBD1 identical over 10 bases. Germline values: CDR1 GTSNPN, CDR2 SVGIG (reference sequence). The length of the CDR3 is 15 residues. The V segment lost 0 bases and the J segment 6 bases; nucleotides outside the gene matches: 8. This CDR3 reads CAWSVLGTGVAEQYF. The CDR3 coding sequence is TGTGCCTGGAGTGTATTGGGGACAGGGGTGGCCGAGCAGTACTTC.

The gene calls are TRBV20-1 and TRBJ2-5; D may be TRBD2 (5 bases). CDR1 and CDR2 (germline): DFQATT, SNEGSKA (reference sequence). V lost 3 bases to trimming and J lost 5 bases, with 13 bases between them. This CDR3 has 13 residues. CDR3 in DNA: TGCAGTGCTAGGGCAGGACTTCGGGAGACCCAGTACTTC. This gives the protein CSARAGLRETQYF.

The sample holds many counts of this clonotype. The V gene is TRBV29-1, the J gene TRBJ2-1, with TRBD2 matching 7 bases. The ends lost 5 bases at V and 8 bases at J; junction bases unmatched: 12. Germline V gene sequence: CDR1 SQVTM, CDR2 ANQGSEA. CDR3 length: 14 amino acids. CDR3 coding DNA: TGCAGCGTTTGGGGGGGGGACTCCTTGGATGAGCAGTTCTTC. The encoded protein is CSVWGGDSLDEQFF.

This clonotype was found many times. The chain combines TRBV28 with TRBJ1-5; 8 nucleotides line up with TRBD1. This CDR3 region has 14 residues. J was trimmed by 5 bases and V by 5 bases; bases with no gene match: 5. Germline V gives CDR1 MDHEN, CDR2 SYDVKM. The DNA of the CDR3 is TGTGCCAGCAGTGGGGGACAGGCGGATCAGCCCCAGCATTTT. Its protein is CASSGGQADQPQHF.

This clonotype was found many times. This chain joins TRBV28 and TRBJ1-5; D might be TRBD1 (6 bases). V gave up 3 bases and J gave up 1 base, with 10 bases separating them. The CDR3 is made up of 15 amino acids. Germline V gives CDR1 MDHEN, CDR2 SYDVKM. The CDR3 loop reads CASSFLGQSNQPQHF. Here the CDR3 DNA reads TGTGCCAGCAGTTTCCTCGGACAGAGCAATCAGCCCCAGCATTTT.